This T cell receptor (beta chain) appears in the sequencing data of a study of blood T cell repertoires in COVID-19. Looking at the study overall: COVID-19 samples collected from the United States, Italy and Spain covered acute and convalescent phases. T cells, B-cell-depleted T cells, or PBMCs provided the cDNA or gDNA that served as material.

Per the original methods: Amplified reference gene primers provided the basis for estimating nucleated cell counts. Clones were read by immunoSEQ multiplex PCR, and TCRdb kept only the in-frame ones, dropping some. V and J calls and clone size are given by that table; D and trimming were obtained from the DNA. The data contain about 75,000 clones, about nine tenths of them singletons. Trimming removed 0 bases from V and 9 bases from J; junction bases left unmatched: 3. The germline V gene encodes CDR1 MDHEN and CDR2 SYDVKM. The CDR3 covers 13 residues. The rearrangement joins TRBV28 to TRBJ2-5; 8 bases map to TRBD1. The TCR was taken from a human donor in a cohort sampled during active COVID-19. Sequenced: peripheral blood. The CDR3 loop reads CASSLWTGDSQYF. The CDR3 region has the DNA TGTGCCAGCAGTTTATGGACAGGGGATTCCCAGTACTTC.